This entry lists 4 T cell receptor beta chains sequenced from one sample in a study of cytomegalovirus exposure and HLA in healthy donors. Clones were sequenced by immunoSEQ multiplex PCR, and TCRdb holds only the in-frame ones, with some missing. The table includes under 65,000 clones, 95% detected once. Sequenced material: PBMCs. These receptors were obtained from a woman aged 18-35 years in good health and CMV-seropositive.

This clone was recorded only once. V is TRBV7-9 and J is TRBJ1-1; a possible D gene is TRBD1 (5 bases). Trimming cost V 6 bases and J 2 bases, with 16 bases left between them. The CDR3 totals 15 residues. From germline, CDR1 is SEHNR and CDR2 FQNEAQ (reference sequence). This CDR3 is CASSKGTTLNTEAFF. For the CDR3, the DNA is TGTGCCAGCAGTAAAGGGACTACCCTAAACACTGAAGCTTTCTTT.

The chain employs TRBV7-2 and TRBJ1-6; D is ambiguous. Deletions cut 6 bases from V and 0 bases from J, with 15 bases between. Germline V gene sequence: CDR1 SGHTA, CDR2 FQGNSA. The CDR3 consists of 17 residues. The CDR3 nucleotides are TGTGCCAGCAGTCCCCGGGTTCCCGCCTCCTATAATTCACCCCTCCACTTT. As protein: CASSPRVPASYNSPLHF. Full variable domain (remainder filled in from reference TRBV7-2 and TRBJ1-6): GAGVSQSPSNKVTEKGKDVELRCDPISGHTALYWYRQSLGQGLEFLIYFQGNSAPDKSGLPSDRFSAERTGGSVSTLTIQRTQQEDSAVYLCASSPRVPASYNSPLHFGNGTRLTVT.

CDR3 sequence (DNA): TGTGCCAGCAGTGTACCGACGGGGGGCGCTGGGAACGAGCAGTACTTC. Translated, it gives CASSVPTGGAGNEQYF. The J gene is TRBJ2-7, the V gene TRBV28; D is perhaps TRBD2 (7 bases). Germline-derived CDR1 and CDR2 are MDHEN and SYDVKM. V was cut by 5 bases and J by 5 bases, with 22 bases left in between. The CDR3 is made up of 16 amino acids.

This clone was detected only once. The gene calls are TRBV25-1 and TRBJ2-2; D call uncertain. The germline V gene encodes CDR1 MGHDK and CDR2 SYGVNS. The CDR3 runs to 15 residues. V was pared by 3 bases and J by 3 bases, with 11 bases between. This CDR3 is CASSDRKIYTGELFF. CDR3 sequence (DNA): TGTGCCAGCAGTGATAGAAAGATATACACCGGGGAGCTGTTTTTT.